The 30 T cell receptor beta chains in this list originate from one sample, sequenced in a study of cytomegalovirus exposure and HLA in healthy donors. The PCR was carried out with 60 Vbeta primers and 13 Jbeta primers. Some clones are missing from TCRdb's copy, which holds only in-frame ones; the method was immunoSEQ multiplex PCR. The sample lists roughly 120,000 clones, approximately 80% occurring once. Sequenced material: PBMCs. The receptors come from a man aged 50 or older in good health and CMV-seronegative.

This clone was found once. The V and J genes are TRBV18 and TRBJ2-7, with 8 bases matching TRBD2. The CDR3 loop spans 15 amino acids. Germline V gene sequence: CDR1 KGHSH, CDR2 LQKENI. V was clipped by 6 bases and J by 3 bases; unmatched bases: 10. CDR3 protein: CASSPGLGEGYEQYF. The CDR3 coding sequence is TGTGCCAGCTCCCCGGGACTAGGGGAAGGCTACGAGCAGTACTTC.

V gene TRBV19 combines with J gene TRBJ1-1, with TRBD1 identical over 7 bases. The CDR3 covers 13 residues. Germline assignment: CDR1 LNHDA and CDR2 SQIVND (reference sequence). Trimming removed 6 bases from V and 5 bases from J; junction bases left unmatched: 6. CDR3 loop: CASSRDRVTEAFF. In DNA form, the CDR3 reads TGTGCCAGTAGCCGAGACAGGGTGACTGAAGCTTTCTTT.

The CDR3 loop reads CATRLPGAGRQFF. The CDR3 coding sequence is TGTGCCACCCGATTGCCAGGGGCGGGTAGGCAGTTCTTC. The chain combines TRBV6-5 with TRBJ2-1, with D tentatively TRBD1 (6 bases). There are 13 residues in the CDR3. Germline-derived CDR1 and CDR2 are MNHEY and SVGAGI. Trimming removed 10 bases from V and 12 bases from J, with 22 bases in between.

This chain uses TRBV13 with TRBJ2-2; 13 positions match TRBD2. CDR1 PRHDT and CDR2 FYEKMQ come from the germline V gene (reference sequence). This CDR3 comprises 18 residues. The J segment lost 4 bases and the V segment lost 0 bases, leaving 5 bases of the junction unmatched. The CDR3, as DNA: TGTGCCAGCAGCTTAGGACTAGCGGGAGGGCCCGGCACCGGGGAGCTGTTTTTT. It yields the protein CASSLGLAGGPGTGELFF.

The V and J genes are TRBV5-6 and TRBJ2-1, with 8 bases fitting TRBD1. The CDR3 has 15 residues. V trimming: 0 bases; J trimming: 9 bases; junction bases outside the gene matches: 8. Germline loops: CDR1 SGHDT, CDR2 YYEEEE. The CDR3 reads CASSLVRQGFGEQFF. CDR3 coding DNA: TGTGCCAGCAGCTTGGTGCGACAGGGGTTCGGTGAGCAGTTCTTC.

There are a few counts of this clone. The rearrangement uses TRBV30 and TRBJ2-1; D not certain. Germline loops: CDR1 GTSNPN, CDR2 SVGIG (reference sequence). V shed 0 bases and J shed 7 bases, with 10 bases lying between them. There are 13 residues in the CDR3. The CDR3 nucleotides are TGTGCCTGGAGTGTACCAAAGCCGAATGAGCAGTTCTTC. Protein product: CAWSVPKPNEQFF.

V usage is TRBV10-3 and J usage is TRBJ1-3, with 10 bases identical to TRBD1. The CDR3 is made up of 16 amino acids. CDR1 and CDR2 (germline): ENHRY, SYGVKD. Losses at the gene ends were 0 bases for V and 4 bases for J; bases not matched to a gene: 3. The CDR3 DNA reads as TGTGCCATCAGTGAGTCGGGGACAGGGGACGGAAACACCATATATTTT. Protein product: CAISESGTGDGNTIYF.

V gene TRBV27 combines with J gene TRBJ2-6; TRBD1 might be the D (6 bases). The V and J ends lost 1 base and 0 bases respectively, with 13 bases between them. CDR3 length: 18 amino acids. CDR1 is MNHEY and CDR2 is SMNVEV in the germline V gene (reference sequence). The CDR3, as DNA: TGTGCCAGCAGTTTATACATGGGACACCACTCTGGGGCCAACGTCCTGACTTTC. Translating it yields CASSLYMGHHSGANVLTF.

The V call is TRBV7-3, the J call TRBJ2-3; 7 positions match TRBD2. Germline trimming cut 5 bases from V and 3 bases from J; bases unmatched to any gene: 14. Germline V CDR1 and CDR2: SGHTA, FQGTGA. The CDR3 is 17 residues long. The chain's CDR3 is CASSLSGGGSGTDTQYF. The CDR3 DNA is TGTGCCAGCAGCCTTTCTGGGGGGGGAAGTGGAACAGATACGCAGTATTTT.

The rearrangement links TRBV7-6 to TRBJ2-5, with 9 bases identical to TRBD1. Trimming at V came to 7 bases and at J to 5 bases, leaving 14 bases not matched to a gene. CDR1 SGHVS and CDR2 FNYEAQ come from the germline V gene. CDR3 length: 16 residues. This chain's CDR3 is CASTPGQGEMSETQYF. CDR3 nucleotide sequence: TGTGCCAGCACCCCGGGACAGGGAGAAATGTCGGAGACCCAGTACTTC.

The chain employs TRBV28 and TRBJ1-5, with D unresolved. CDR3 size: 12 residues. Trimming took 8 bases from V and 6 from J, leaving 11 bases between them. CDR1 and CDR2 from the germline V gene are MDHEN and SYDVKM. The CDR3 coding sequence is TGTGCCAGCCAGACTGGAAGTCAGCCCCAGCATTTT. Protein sequence: CASQTGSQPQHF.

The chain joins TRBV28 to TRBJ1-1, with TRBD1 as a possible D gene (6 bases). The CDR3 covers 13 residues. Per germline, CDR1 MDHEN and CDR2 SYDVKM. V shed 8 bases and J shed 10 bases, with 20 bases lying between them. This chain's CDR3 is CASVRAGGLGAFF. The CDR3 DNA reads as TGTGCCAGCGTTAGGGCGGGGGGCTTGGGAGCTTTCTTT.

The chain employs TRBV5-8 and TRBJ2-5, with 8 bases lining up with TRBD1. Germline assignment: CDR1 SGHTS and CDR2 YDEGEE. CDR3 length: 15 residues. The V and J ends lost 2 bases and 2 bases, in that order; junction bases with no gene match: 5. CDR3 protein: CASSFGTGVQETQYF. Here the CDR3 DNA reads TGTGCCAGCAGCTTCGGGACAGGCGTTCAAGAGACCCAGTACTTC.

J is TRBJ2-7 and V is TRBV28; 9 positions match TRBD1. The CDR3 extends over 15 amino acids. V lost 6 bases, J lost 3 bases, and 9 bases stayed unmatched. Germline CDR1 MDHEN, CDR2 SYDVKM. The CDR3 nucleotides read TGTGCCAGCAGACCTGGGACAGGGATTCTCTACGAGCAGTACTTC. Residues: CASRPGTGILYEQYF.

The J gene is TRBJ2-5, the V gene TRBV19, with D perhaps matching TRBD1 (6 bases). This CDR3 contains 13 residues. Trimming pared 6 bases from V and 2 bases from J, leaving 10 bases between. Germline V CDR1 and CDR2: LNHDA, SQIVND (reference sequence). The CDR3 sequence: CASRLQGQETQYF. The CDR3 region has the DNA TGTGCCAGTAGGTTACAGGGTCAAGAGACCCAGTACTTC.

In DNA, the CDR3 is TGCAGCGGGGGTGGGACTAGCGGGGGCGGGCAAGAGACCCAGTACTTC. Its protein is CSGGGTSGGGQETQYF. The chain links TRBV29-1 to TRBJ2-5; 14 nucleotides match TRBD2. V gave up 7 bases and J gave up 2 bases; unmatched junction bases: 9. CDR1 and CDR2 from the germline V gene are SQVTM and ANQGSEA. This CDR3 contains 16 residues. Variable domain in full (rest from reference TRBV29-1 and TRBJ2-5): SAVISQKPSRDICQRGTSLTIQCQVDSQVTMMFWYRQQPGQSLTLIATANQGSEATYESGFVIDKFPISRPNLTFSTLTVSNMSPEDSSIYLCSGGGTSGGGQETQYFGPGTRLLVL.

The rearrangement links TRBV9 to TRBJ2-5; a weak D match, TRBD1 (5 bases). Trimming shortened V by 5 bases and J by 2 bases, and 13 bases separated the two germline ends. Germline-derived CDR1 and CDR2 are SGDLS and YYNGEE. The CDR3 runs 14 residues. CDR3 nucleotide sequence: TGTGCCAGCAGTAGTTCAGGGCATCAAGAGACCCAGTACTTC. Translation: CASSSSGHQETQYF.

A remark on this clone: Other DNA sequences within the sample encode an identical CDR3. The genes are TRBV15 and TRBJ2-3; 9 bases are a match to TRBD2. Trimming cost V 3 bases and J 6 bases; bases outside gene matches: 22. In germline, CDR1 is LNHNV, CDR2 YYDKDF (reference sequence). This CDR3 comprises 20 residues. The CDR3 coding sequence is TGTGCCACCAGCAGGGGCATAGCGGGAGACTCCCACAGAATTAGGGATACGCAGTATTTT. Encoded protein: CATSRGIAGDSHRIRDTQYF.

V usage is TRBV29-1 and J usage is TRBJ1-2, with a possible D match to TRBD1 (5 bases). Germline CDR1 is SQVTM and CDR2 is ANQGSEA. This CDR3 is 13 amino acids long. V gave up 2 bases and J gave up 8 bases, with 15 bases separating them. CDR3 sequence: CSVEWRGAGGYTF. The CDR3 DNA sequence: TGCAGCGTTGAATGGAGGGGAGCGGGGGGCTACACCTTC.

This chain links TRBV6-4 with TRBJ2-1, with TRBD2 matching 10 bases. J gave up 10 bases and V 5 bases, and 5 bases lay outside the gene matches. Germline V gives CDR1 MRHNA, CDR2 SNTAGT. The CDR3 is 13 residues long. CDR3 protein: CASSQREGEEQFF. CDR3 DNA sequence: TGTGCCAGCAGTCAGCGGGAGGGGGAAGAGCAGTTCTTC.

The V gene is TRBV9, the J gene TRBJ1-3; the D is unclear. The germline V and J ends were trimmed by 0 bases and 4 bases, with 14 bases remaining between them. The CDR3 has 16 amino acids. Germline CDR1 is SGDLS and CDR2 is YYNGEE. The CDR3 reads CASSVASASGGNTIYF. CDR3 nucleotide sequence: TGTGCCAGCAGCGTAGCTAGCGCCTCTGGAGGAAACACCATATATTTT.

The rearrangement links TRBV7-2 to TRBJ2-1, with a tentative D call TRBD2 (5 bases). The V gene's germline CDR1 is SGHTA and CDR2 FQGNSA. The CDR3 consists of 13 residues. Trimming took 4 bases from V and 5 from J, leaving 9 bases between them. CDR3 nucleotides: TGTGCCAGCAGCTCTAGCTGGGACAATGAGCAGTTCTTC. Its protein is CASSSSWDNEQFF.

The V call is TRBV5-1, the J call TRBJ2-3; a weak D match, TRBD1 (6 bases). Germline V gene lookup returns CDR1 SGHRS and CDR2 YFSETQ. This CDR3 spans 14 amino acids. Deletions cut 7 bases from V and 2 bases from J, with 14 bases between. CDR3 sequence: CASFPTGSTDTQYF. CDR3 sequence (DNA): TGCGCCAGCTTTCCGACAGGTTCCACAGATACGCAGTATTTT.

The CDR3 loop reads CASSPETGVPYEQYF. CDR3 nucleotide sequence: TGTGCCAGCTCACCGGAAACAGGGGTCCCCTACGAGCAGTACTTC. The chain employs TRBV18 and TRBJ2-7, with 7 bases that match TRBD1. Germline-derived CDR1 and CDR2 are KGHSH and LQKENI. The V segment lost 3 bases and the J segment 2 bases; nucleotides outside the gene matches: 7. The CDR3 has 15 residues.

J is TRBJ1-4 and V is TRBV6-6; possibly TRBD1 for D (5 bases). Germline assignment: CDR1 MNHNY and CDR2 SVGAGI (reference sequence). V lost 5 bases to trimming and J lost 2 bases, with 12 bases between them. The CDR3 covers 15 residues. CDR3 residues: CASSSREFTNEKLFF. CDR3 nucleotides: TGTGCCAGCAGTAGCAGGGAATTCACTAATGAAAAACTGTTTTTT.

The rearrangement links TRBV5-4 to TRBJ2-3; D gene unclear. This CDR3 has 13 amino acids. V lost 2 bases and J 1 base, leaving 5 bases between the germline ends. Germline V lookup: CDR1 SGHNT, CDR2 YYREEE (reference sequence). The CDR3 region is CASSFLGTDTQYF. The CDR3 nucleotides are TGTGCCAGCAGCTTTCTCGGCACAGATACGCAGTATTTT.

The chain has TRBV7-6 and TRBJ2-5; maybe TRBD2 (5 bases). CDR3 size: 14 residues. Germline CDR1 SGHVS, CDR2 FNYEAQ. The ends were cut back, 7 bases at V and 2 bases at J, with 14 bases in the middle. As DNA, the CDR3 is TGTGCCAGCAACCCCGGGGAGTCTCAAGAGACCCAGTACTTC. This codes for CASNPGESQETQYF.

A single count supports this clone. This chain joins TRBV6-6 and TRBJ1-1, with 9 bases aligning to TRBD1. This CDR3 spans 16 amino acids. The J segment lost 0 bases and the V segment lost 5 bases, leaving 7 bases of the junction unmatched. From germline, CDR1 is MNHNY and CDR2 SVGAGI (reference sequence). The chain's CDR3 is CASSPNRGLMNTEAFF. The CDR3 nucleotides are TGTGCCAGCAGTCCAAACAGGGGGCTCATGAACACTGAAGCTTTCTTT.

The chain carries TRBV18 and TRBJ2-5; 7 bases agree with TRBD1. This CDR3 contains 16 residues. Germline CDR1 is KGHSH and CDR2 is LQKENI. V lost 6 bases to trimming and J lost 1 base; unmatched junction nucleotides: 11. Written as DNA, the CDR3 is TGTGCCAGCTCCCTCGGGGCCAGGGGGTCCCAAGAGACCCAGTACTTC. Translation: CASSLGARGSQETQYF.

The chain joins TRBV28 to TRBJ1-1, with 7 bases aligning to TRBD1. The germline V gene has CDR1 MDHEN and CDR2 SYDVKM. The CDR3 has 17 residues. Trimming removed 5 bases from V and 7 bases from J; junction bases left unmatched: 19. The CDR3 coding sequence is TGTGCCAGCAGTCCCCACAGGGGTCGCGCCGAGTCGGGTGAAGCTTTCTTT. It codes for CASSPHRGRAESGEAFF.